This entry concerns a single T cell receptor (beta chain). CDR1 is SGHNT and CDR2 is YYREEE in the germline V gene (reference sequence). Trimming removed 4 bases at V and 0 bases at J, with 8 bases between. The CDR3 totals 14 residues. The record originates from a study of blood T cell repertoires in COVID-19. Study at large: From the United States, Italy and Spain came samples of acute and convalescent COVID-19.

Authors' analysis steps: Amplification of reference gene primers was used by the study to estimate nucleated cell counts. TCRdb's table, derived via immunoSEQ multiplex PCR, lists solely in-frame clones and lacks some. For V, J and clone size, that table is used; D and trimming come from the DNA. Of nearly 300,000 clones detected, about 87% appear once; the ten largest clones hold 5.5% to 7%. The chain employs TRBV5-4 and TRBJ2-4; no definite D call. The clonotype was recovered from a woman in her 30s who had recovered from COVID-19. The sequenced sample consisted of peripheral blood. This CDR3 is CASSNPLAKNIQYF. In DNA form, the CDR3 reads TGTGCCAGCAGCAATCCTTTAGCCAAAAACATTCAGTACTTC.